The 13 T cell receptor beta chains given below trace back to one sample, sequenced in a study of blood T cell repertoires in COVID-19. Sequencing was performed with immunoSEQ multiplex PCR; in TCRdb, only in-frame clones are kept and a portion is missing. The table shows around 100,000 clones, with approximately 81% occurring only once. The sample comprised peripheral blood. The source of these receptors is a man aged 40-49 years with acute or convalescent COVID-19.

In nucleotides, the CDR3 is TGCGCCAGCAGCTTGGCCTGGACAGGCTCCTATAATTCACCCCTCCACTTT. Translation: CASSLAWTGSYNSPLHF. The chain is built from TRBV5-1 and TRBJ1-6; TRBD1 aligns across 7 bases. Germline V gene data show CDR1 as SGHRS and CDR2 as YFSETQ. V lost 0 bases, J lost 0 bases, and 3 bases stayed unmatched. The CDR3 has 17 residues.

This chain joins TRBV5-4 and TRBJ1-6; D possibly corresponds to TRBD1 (6 bases). CDR3 length: 16 amino acids. Trimming removed 3 bases at V and 5 bases at J, with 15 bases between. Germline V CDR1 and CDR2: SGHNT, YYREEE (reference sequence). The CDR3 region has the DNA TGTGCCAGCAGCTCCTACAGGGAGGGAAATAATTCACCCCTCCACTTT. Protein sequence: CASSSYREGNNSPLHF. Looking up the rest from reference TRBV5-4 and TRBJ1-6 gives the full variable domain: ETGVTQSPTHLIKTRGQQVTLRCSSQSGHNTVSWYQQALGQGPQFIFQYYREEENGRGNFPPRFSGLQFPNYSSELNVNALELDDSALYLCASSSYREGNNSPLHFGNGTRLTVT.

The V call is TRBV12-3 or TRBV12-4, the J call TRBJ2-3; perhaps TRBD2 as D (6 bases). V shed 10 bases and J shed 3 bases, with 14 bases lying between them. This CDR3 comprises 13 residues. CDR3 coding DNA: TGTGCCACCGCGGGGCGGCTGACAGATACGCAGTATTTT. Its translation is CATAGRLTDTQYF.

The genes are TRBV7-3 and TRBJ2-2, with TRBD2 as a possible D gene (6 bases). V was cut by 6 bases and J by 0 bases, with 14 bases left in between. The CDR3 is made up of 16 amino acids. CDR1 SGHTA and CDR2 FQGTGA come from the germline V gene. The DNA for the CDR3 is TGTGCCAGCAGATCAACCGGGACTTCGAACACCGGGGAGCTGTTTTTT. Amino acid sequence: CASRSTGTSNTGELFF.

The chain joins TRBV10-3 to TRBJ2-3, with 10 bases lining up with TRBD2. The CDR3 has 17 residues. V lost 3 bases to trimming and J lost 0 bases; unmatched junction nucleotides: 6. Germline CDR1 and CDR2: ENHRY and SYGVKD. The CDR3 protein is CAISDPILAGSTDTQYF. As DNA, the CDR3 is TGTGCCATCAGTGACCCAATACTAGCGGGGAGCACAGATACGCAGTATTTT.

This clone has just one count. V usage is TRBV30 and J usage is TRBJ1-4; 10 bases fit TRBD1. Germline V gene sequence: CDR1 GTSNPN, CDR2 SVGIG (reference sequence). The V segment lost 5 bases and the J segment 5 bases; nucleotides outside the gene matches: 8. The CDR3 extends over 15 amino acids. The CDR3 nucleotides read TGTGCCTGGGACACCGGGACAGGGGTAAATGAAAAACTGTTTTTT. This sequence encodes CAWDTGTGVNEKLFF.

V and J are TRBV30 and TRBJ2-3; unclear D gene. The germline gives CDR1 GTSNPN, CDR2 SVGIG (reference sequence). Trimming took 2 bases from V and 5 from J, leaving 8 bases between them. This CDR3 has 12 residues. The CDR3 nucleotides are TGTGCCTGGAGTCCCCCGGGAGATACGCAGTATTTT. As protein: CAWSPPGDTQYF.

V usage is TRBV3-1 (or the pseudogene TRBV3-2) and J usage is TRBJ1-2, with D unresolved. Germline loops: CDR1 LGHDT, CDR2 YNNKEL (reference sequence). The CDR3 covers 16 residues. V lost 0 bases and J lost 2, with 13 bases in between. The CDR3: CASSQDDGGINYGYTF. The CDR3 nucleotides are TGTGCCAGCAGCCAAGATGATGGAGGGATAAACTATGGCTACACCTTC.

The sample holds a few counts of this clone. This CDR3 is CASSYPAAVYSNQPQHF. The CDR3 bases are TGTGCCAGCAGTTACCCCGCGGCAGTGTATAGCAATCAGCCCCAGCATTTT. V gene TRBV6-2 or TRBV6-3 combines with J gene TRBJ1-5; D uncertain. CDR1 and CDR2 from the germline V gene are MNHEY and SVGEGT. The CDR3 covers 17 residues. Trimming took 2 bases from V and 0 from J, leaving 14 bases between them.

A single count supports this clone. This sequence joins TRBV11-2 and TRBJ2-7, with D uncertain. This CDR3 region has 13 residues. The germline V gene has CDR1 SGHAT and CDR2 FQNNGV. Trimming took off 3 bases at V and 5 bases at J, with 11 bases between the two ends. CDR3 sequence reads: CASSLNRNNEQYF. The CDR3 DNA sequence: TGTGCCAGCAGCTTGAACCGTAACAACGAGCAGTACTTC.

The V gene is TRBV20-1, the J gene TRBJ2-7; D might be TRBD2 (5 bases). The CDR3 extends over 11 amino acids. Germline loops: CDR1 DFQATT, CDR2 SNEGSKA (reference sequence). Trimming removed 4 bases at V and 3 bases at J, with 7 bases between. CDR3 region: CSAKGLYEQYF. The CDR3 DNA is TGCAGTGCTAAAGGACTCTACGAGCAGTACTTC.

The chain uses TRBV29-1 and TRBJ1-4; 7 positions match TRBD1. The CDR3 is 15 amino acids. The V gene end was trimmed by 4 bases and the J gene end by 8 bases; junction bases not matched to a gene: 13. From germline, CDR1 is SQVTM and CDR2 ANQGSEA. The CDR3 is CSVGPSGQVGEKLFF. CDR3 DNA sequence: TGCAGCGTTGGCCCCTCTGGACAGGTTGGGGAAAAACTGTTTTTT.

The V call is TRBV11-2, the J call TRBJ1-2, with D perhaps matching TRBD1 (5 bases). This CDR3 contains 14 residues. Deletions cut 0 bases from V and 8 bases from J, with 13 bases between. Germline-derived CDR1 and CDR2 are SGHAT and FQNNGV. This CDR3 reads CASSLDAGRNGYTF. CDR3 coding DNA: TGTGCCAGCAGCTTAGATGCGGGGCGTAACGGCTACACCTTC. Filled out from reference TRBV11-2 and TRBJ1-2, the complete variable domain reads EAGVAQSPRYKIIEKRQSVAFWCNPISGHATLYWYQQILGQGPKLLIQFQNNGVVDDSQLPKDRFSAERLKGVDSTLKIQPAKLEDSAVYLCASSLDAGRNGYTFGSGTRLTVV.